These 23 T cell receptor beta chains were sequenced from one sample in a study of resident and recirculating memory T cells in vitiligo. The data were produced by immunoSEQ multiplex PCR, yet TCRdb's version contains in-frame clones alone and is incomplete. This sample has about 76,000 clones, with about 91% found just once. The sample comprised blood. The source of these receptors is a male donor with vitiligo.

The chain carries TRBV29-1 and TRBJ2-1, with 14 positions matching TRBD2. The CDR3 is 17 amino acids. Per germline, CDR1 SQVTM and CDR2 ANQGSEA. With 1 base clipped from V and 0 bases from J, the junction kept 2 bases outside the gene matches. CDR3 nucleotide sequence: TGCAGCGTTGAAGGGACTAGCGGGAGGTTCTCCTACAATGAGCAGTTCTTC. It yields the protein CSVEGTSGRFSYNEQFF.

The rearrangement uses TRBV13 and TRBJ2-1; D possibly corresponds to TRBD2 (5 bases). V lost 1 base and J lost 7, with 11 bases in between. The CDR3 is 14 residues long. Germline CDR1 PRHDT, CDR2 FYEKMQ (reference sequence). CDR3 nucleotide sequence: TGTGCCAGCAGCTTAGTGGACTGGCAAAATGAGCAGTTCTTC. Its translation: CASSLVDWQNEQFF.

In this sample, this clone turned up a few times. The chain carries TRBV4-1 and TRBJ1-4, with D unresolved. Trimming pared 7 bases from V and 6 bases from J, leaving 18 bases between. The CDR3 runs to 15 residues. Germline assignment: CDR1 MGHRA and CDR2 YSYEKL. The CDR3 region is CASNNPGGGDEKLFF. CDR3 in DNA: TGCGCCAGCAACAATCCTGGAGGTGGGGATGAAAAACTGTTTTTT.

The rearrangement uses TRBV19 and TRBJ1-2; tentative D call: TRBD1 (5 bases). The V end was cut by 4 bases, the J end by 0 bases, with 9 bases between. The CDR3 is made up of 14 amino acids. Germline V gene data show CDR1 as LNHDA and CDR2 as SQIVND (reference sequence). The CDR3 sequence is CASSTRQTNYGYTF. CDR3 in DNA: TGTGCCAGTAGTACCCGACAGACTAACTATGGCTACACCTTC. Together with reference TRBV19 and TRBJ1-2, the CDR3 gives the full variable domain: DGGITQSPKYLFRKEGQNVTLSCEQNLNHDAMYWYRQDPGQGLRLIYYSQIVNDFQKGDIAEGYSVSREKKESFPLTVTSAQKNPTAFYLCASSTRQTNYGYTFGSGTRLTVV.

The CDR3 loop reads CASSYNRGTDYGYTF. DNA of the CDR3: TGTGCCAGCAGTTATAACAGGGGTACGGACTATGGCTACACCTTC. The rearrangement joins TRBV6-9 to TRBJ1-2, with TRBD1 matching 7 bases. Germline V gene data show CDR1 as MNHGY and CDR2 as SVAAGI. The CDR3 contains 15 residues. The V gene end was trimmed by 2 bases and the J gene end by 3 bases; junction bases not matched to a gene: 6.

This sequence joins TRBV27 and TRBJ1-5, with 8 nucleotides matching TRBD1. CDR1 MNHEY and CDR2 SMNVEV come from the germline V gene (reference sequence). The trim removed 4 bases at V and 7 bases at J, leaving 12 bases unmatched. There are 16 residues in the CDR3. CDR3 in DNA: TGTGCCAGCAGTTCGACCTCTCAGGGGGCGAAGCAGCCCCAGCATTTT. As protein: CASSSTSQGAKQPQHF.

The chain recombines TRBV27 with TRBJ2-4, with TRBD1 matching 9 bases. The germline V gene has CDR1 MNHEY and CDR2 SMNVEV (reference sequence). With 6 bases clipped from V and 5 bases from J, the junction kept 11 bases outside the gene matches. The CDR3 contains 16 residues. The CDR3 nucleotides read TGTGCCAGCAGCCCCTGGACAGGGGCTAGTCAAAACATTCAGTACTTC. Translating it yields CASSPWTGASQNIQYF.

The chain carries TRBV7-9 and TRBJ2-7; a weak D match, TRBD1 (5 bases). Germline V gene lookup returns CDR1 SEHNR and CDR2 FQNEAQ (reference sequence). CDR3 length: 18 residues. V was pared by 4 bases and J by 4 bases, with 26 bases between. Written as DNA, the CDR3 is TGTGCCAGCAGCTCAACTCATACCGGGCCAAGGGGCCCTTACGAGCAGTACTTC. Protein product: CASSSTHTGPRGPYEQYF.

This chain uses TRBV28 with TRBJ2-7; TRBD1 is a possible D gene (6 bases). The V end was cut by 6 bases, the J end by 5 bases, with 17 bases between. Germline V lookup: CDR1 MDHEN, CDR2 SYDVKM. The CDR3 runs to 14 residues. CDR3 DNA: TGTGCCAGCAGCAGATGGACAGAGGACCACGAGCAGTACTTC. Its translation is CASSRWTEDHEQYF. Combining the CDR3 with reference TRBV28 and TRBJ2-7 gives the whole variable domain DVKVTQSSRYLVKRTGEKVFLECVQDMDHENMFWYRQDPGLGLRLIYFSYDVKMKEKGDIPEGYSVSREKKERFSLILESASTNQTSMYLCASSRWTEDHEQYFGPGTRLTVT.

This chain joins TRBV2 and TRBJ1-2; D not certain. This CDR3 spans 12 amino acids. Trimming cost V 6 bases and J 7 bases, with 12 bases left between them. Germline V gene data show CDR1 as SNHLY and CDR2 as FYNNEI. This CDR3 reads CASSGLSGGYTF. As DNA, the CDR3 is TGTGCCAGCAGCGGCCTGTCAGGTGGCTACACCTTC.

The chain recombines TRBV7-8 with TRBJ2-3, with 12 bases identical to TRBD2. The CDR3 runs to 16 residues. The germline CDR1 and CDR2 sequences are SGHVS and FQNEAQ. Trimming removed 5 bases from V and 5 bases from J; junction bases left unmatched: 8. CDR3 sequence reads: CASSLLRGLAGDTQYF. In DNA form, the CDR3 reads TGTGCCAGCAGCCTGCTTAGGGGACTAGCGGGAGATACGCAGTATTTT.

The rearrangement joins TRBV28 to TRBJ1-1, with unresolved D. Germline V CDR1 and CDR2: MDHEN, SYDVKM. There are 14 residues in the CDR3. Trimming left V 3 bases short and J 4 bases short, with 12 bases between. The CDR3 region has the DNA TGTGCCAGCAGTTTTGCCGGTCGGGGCACTGAAGCTTTCTTT. This encodes CASSFAGRGTEAFF.

This clone was recorded only once. This chain links TRBV7-3 with TRBJ2-7, with a possible D match to TRBD2 (6 bases). V lost 8 bases and J lost 1, with 15 bases in between. The CDR3 contains 14 residues. Per germline, CDR1 SGHTA and CDR2 FQGTGA. The CDR3: CASQRLVGSYEQYF. DNA for the CDR3: TGTGCCAGCCAGAGACTAGTTGGGTCCTACGAGCAGTACTTC.

The genes are TRBV19 and TRBJ1-2; 8 positions match TRBD1. V was clipped by 4 bases and J by 2 bases; unmatched bases: 9. The CDR3 covers 16 residues. The V gene's germline CDR1 is LNHDA and CDR2 SQIVND (reference sequence). DNA of the CDR3: TGTGCCAGTAGTAGACAGGGGACACAAGTGAACTATGGCTACACCTTC. It codes for CASSRQGTQVNYGYTF.

The CDR3, as DNA: TGTGCCAGCAGCAGGGGGGATACGCAGTATTTT. This translates into CASSRGDTQYF. V and J are TRBV27 and TRBJ2-3, with TRBD1 matching over 7 bases. CDR1 and CDR2 from the germline V gene are MNHEY and SMNVEV (reference sequence). This CDR3 spans 11 amino acids. Unmatched junction bases numbered 0, after V lost 6 bases and J lost 6 bases.

V gene TRBV28 combines with J gene TRBJ1-1; the match to TRBD1 covers 8 bases. There are 14 residues in the CDR3. Unmatched junction bases numbered 7, after V lost 6 bases and J lost 4 bases. Germline V gene data show CDR1 as MDHEN and CDR2 as SYDVKM. The CDR3 coding sequence is TGTGCCAGCAGCCCCGGACAGGGTGGCACTGAAGCTTTCTTT. Protein: CASSPGQGGTEAFF.

The chain is built from TRBV30 and TRBJ2-7; TRBD1 aligns across 8 bases. The CDR3 sequence is 13 residues long. With 4 bases clipped from V and 6 bases from J, the junction kept 8 bases outside the gene matches. Looked up from germline, CDR1 is GTSNPN and CDR2 is SVGIG (reference sequence). CDR3 residues: CAWTGGDTSEQYF. Here the CDR3 DNA reads TGTGCCTGGACAGGGGGCGACACTTCCGAGCAGTACTTC.

The V and J genes are TRBV5-1 and TRBJ2-1, with D perhaps TRBD2 (7 bases). The germline gives CDR1 SGHRS, CDR2 YFSETQ. The CDR3 is 15 residues long. Trimming removed 0 bases at V and 12 bases at J, with 19 bases between. The CDR3 spells CASSLDKGGARMQFF. CDR3 nucleotide sequence: TGCGCCAGCAGCTTGGATAAGGGGGGGGCTCGAATGCAGTTCTTC.

This clone came up once. V usage is TRBV9 and J usage is TRBJ2-6; a weak D match, TRBD1 (6 bases). The germline gives CDR1 SGDLS, CDR2 YYNGEE. V was clipped by 0 bases and J by 2 bases, with 15 bases between them. The CDR3 is 18 residues long. Here the CDR3 reads CASSVATGLRPGANVLTF. In DNA, the CDR3 is TGTGCCAGCAGCGTAGCTACAGGGTTGCGGCCTGGGGCCAACGTCCTGACTTTC.

The V call is TRBV19, the J call TRBJ1-3; D ambiguous. This CDR3 is 13 amino acids long. Germline V gene lookup returns CDR1 LNHDA and CDR2 SQIVND (reference sequence). V gave up 10 bases and J gave up 0 bases, with 10 bases separating them. CDR3: CATSRLSGNTIYF. DNA of the CDR3: TGTGCCACCTCCAGGCTCTCTGGAAACACCATATATTTT.

The V call is TRBV19, the J call TRBJ2-7; 9 bases map to TRBD1. Germline V gene lookup returns CDR1 LNHDA and CDR2 SQIVND (reference sequence). The CDR3 runs to 15 residues. V shed 4 bases, J shed 5 bases, and the junction held 9 bases outside the gene matches. The CDR3 DNA follows: TGTGCCAGTAGTAAGGGACAGGGAGTGCTCGACGAGCAGTACTTC. Its translation: CASSKGQGVLDEQYF.

V is TRBV6-1 and J is TRBJ1-5, with 12 bases that match TRBD1. CDR3 length: 14 amino acids. CDR1 is MNHNS and CDR2 is SASEGT in the germline V gene. The V and J ends lost 6 bases and 6 bases, in that order; junction bases with no gene match: 3. The CDR3 sequence: CASRRDRGLQPQHF. The CDR3 DNA is TGTGCCAGCAGGAGGGACAGGGGGCTTCAGCCCCAGCATTTT.

CDR3 sequence (DNA): TGCGCCAGCAGCCAAGTCTTCTCCTACGAGCAGTACTTC. It is translated as CASSQVFSYEQYF. This chain links TRBV4-1 with TRBJ2-7; no reliable D call. V dropped 1 base and J dropped 0 bases, with 4 bases sitting between them. The CDR3 consists of 13 residues. Looked up from germline, CDR1 is MGHRA and CDR2 is YSYEKL.